This record covers a single TCR beta chain. Its antigen remains unknown. In the CD4+ fraction, cells were divided into CD45RA+ naive and CD45RA-negative memory subsets. The length of the CDR3 is 14 residues. Looked up from germline, CDR1 is SNHLY and CDR2 is FYNNEI. The V gene lost 4 bases and the J gene lost 5 bases, with 11 bases spanning the gap. Assay used: immunoSEQ multiplex PCR; TCRdb lists only in-frame clones, some missing. Here the sample spans under 2,500,000 clones, under 97% being singletons. This record comes from a study of shared clonotypes between healthy human individuals. Study details: A couple of women and three men aged 18 to 49 served as donors. Overall study results and limits: It was the non-shared clonotypes that had lower generation probabilities than clonotypes shared by all four donors. Among the subsets, naive ones generally showed larger estimated richness than memory ones.

The sample consisted of naive CD4+ T cells sorted from blood. Described subset: CD45RA+ positively selected. The clonotype comes from a man between 18 and 35 years old in good health. This chain connects TRBV2 to TRBJ2-2, with a possible D match to TRBD2 (6 bases). This CDR3 is CASSVEAGTGELFF. The CDR3 DNA is TGTGCCAGCAGTGTTGAGGCGGGGACCGGGGAGCTGTTTTTT.